This T cell receptor beta chain derives from a study of blood T cell repertoires in COVID-19. About the study: The United States, Italy and Spain supplied acute and convalescent COVID-19 samples. PBMCs, B-cell-depleted T cells, or T cells were the source of the cDNA or gDNA that made up the material.

This clone has only a few counts. The germline V gene has CDR1 MNHEY and CDR2 SVGAGI. The junction had 4 bases not matched to a gene; V was cut back by 7 bases and J by 4 bases. The CDR3 loop spans 13 amino acids. Per the authors' pipeline: Cell counts per sample came from amplifying reference gene primers. Produced via immunoSEQ multiplex PCR; TCRdb's table is partial and in-frame only. V and J calls and clone size are those listed in that table; D and trimming were worked out from the DNA. The data hold approximately 240,000 clones, with around 82% observed a single time. The sequencing input was peripheral blood. The chain joins TRBV6-5 to TRBJ1-5; 7 bases agree with TRBD1. The sequence came from a woman in her twenties or thirties who had recovered from COVID-19. Here the CDR3 DNA reads TGTGCCAGCAAGTTGACAGGGAATCAGCCCCAGCATTTT. Amino acids: CASKLTGNQPQHF.